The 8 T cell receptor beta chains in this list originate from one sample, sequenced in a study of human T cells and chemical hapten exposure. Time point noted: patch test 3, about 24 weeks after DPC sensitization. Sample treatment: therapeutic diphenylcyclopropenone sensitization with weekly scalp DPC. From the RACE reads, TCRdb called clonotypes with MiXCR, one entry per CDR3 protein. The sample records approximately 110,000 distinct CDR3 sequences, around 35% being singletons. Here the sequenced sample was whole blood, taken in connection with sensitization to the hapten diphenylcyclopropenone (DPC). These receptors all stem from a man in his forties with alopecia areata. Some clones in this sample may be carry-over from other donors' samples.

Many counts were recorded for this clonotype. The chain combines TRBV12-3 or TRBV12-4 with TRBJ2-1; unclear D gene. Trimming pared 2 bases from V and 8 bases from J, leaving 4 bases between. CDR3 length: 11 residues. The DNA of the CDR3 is TGTGCCAGCAGTTTAACCCATGAGCAGTTCTTC. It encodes CASSLTHEQFF.

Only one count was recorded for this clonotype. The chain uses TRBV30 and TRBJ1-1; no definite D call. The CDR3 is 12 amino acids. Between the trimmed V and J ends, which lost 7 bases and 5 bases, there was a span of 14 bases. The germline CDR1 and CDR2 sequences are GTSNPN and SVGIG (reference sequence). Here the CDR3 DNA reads TGTGCCTTCACAACGGGCGGGACTGAAGCTTTCTTT. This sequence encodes CAFTTGGTEAFF.

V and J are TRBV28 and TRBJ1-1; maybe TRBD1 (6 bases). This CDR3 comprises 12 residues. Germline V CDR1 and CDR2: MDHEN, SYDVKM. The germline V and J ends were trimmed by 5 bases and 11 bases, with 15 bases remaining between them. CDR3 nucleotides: TGTGCCAGCAGTCTCCCGGGGGCGAAGGCTTTCTTT. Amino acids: CASSLPGAKAFF.

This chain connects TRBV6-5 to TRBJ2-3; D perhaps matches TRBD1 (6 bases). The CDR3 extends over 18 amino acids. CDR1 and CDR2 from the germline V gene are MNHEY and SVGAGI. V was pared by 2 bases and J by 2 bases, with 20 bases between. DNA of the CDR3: TGTGCCAGCAGTTACGATATTCTGGACAGCGACCCCACAGATACGCAGTATTTT. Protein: CASSYDILDSDPTDTQYF.

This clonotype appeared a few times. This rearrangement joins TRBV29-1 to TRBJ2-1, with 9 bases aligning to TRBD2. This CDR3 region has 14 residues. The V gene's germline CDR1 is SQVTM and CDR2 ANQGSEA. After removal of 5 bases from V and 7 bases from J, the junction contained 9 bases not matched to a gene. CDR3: CSVRGRAGRNEQFF. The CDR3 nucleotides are TGCAGCGTTCGCGGGAGGGCCGGGCGGAATGAGCAGTTCTTC.

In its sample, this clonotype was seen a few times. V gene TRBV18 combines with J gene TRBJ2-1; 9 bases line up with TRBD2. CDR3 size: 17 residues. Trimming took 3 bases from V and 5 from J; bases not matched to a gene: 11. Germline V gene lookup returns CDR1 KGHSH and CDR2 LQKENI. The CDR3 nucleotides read TGTGCCAGCTCACCTTCTGTCACACTAGCGGGCAACAATGAGCAGTTCTTC. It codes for CASSPSVTLAGNNEQFF.

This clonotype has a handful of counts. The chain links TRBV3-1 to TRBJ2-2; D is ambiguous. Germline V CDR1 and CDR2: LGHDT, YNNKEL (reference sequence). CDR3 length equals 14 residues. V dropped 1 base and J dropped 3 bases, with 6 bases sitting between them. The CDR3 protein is CASSQAPDTGELFF. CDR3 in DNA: TGTGCCAGCAGCCAAGCCCCCGACACCGGGGAGCTGTTTTTT.

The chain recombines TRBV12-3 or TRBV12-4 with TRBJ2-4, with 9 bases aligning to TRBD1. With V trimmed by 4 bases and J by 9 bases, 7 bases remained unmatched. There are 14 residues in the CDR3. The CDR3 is CASSSSGTGSIQYF. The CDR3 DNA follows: TGTGCCAGCAGTTCCTCCGGGACAGGGTCCATTCAGTACTTC.